Presented here are 30 T cell receptor beta chains from one specimen sequenced in a study of shared clonotypes between healthy human individuals. Naive CD8 cells, CD45RO-negative and positively selected for CCR7, excluded terminally differentiated effector memory CD45RA+ cells. Sequencing was performed with immunoSEQ multiplex PCR; in TCRdb, only in-frame clones are kept and a portion is missing. The profile shows more than 2 million clones, over 85% of them singletons. The sample comprised naive CD8+ T cells from PBMCs. The receptor set was obtained from a man aged 18 to 29 in good health. Some clones in this sample may be carry-over from other donors' samples.

Concerning this clone: Additional DNA sequences in this sample encode the identical CDR3. This chain links TRBV4-1 with TRBJ1-3; D is uncertain. Trimming left V 2 bases short and J 4 bases short, with 6 bases between. Germline CDR1 MGHRA, CDR2 YSYEKL. This CDR3 region has 13 residues. This CDR3 is CASSQSEGNTIYF. CDR3 in DNA: TGCGCCAGCAGCCAATCCGAGGGAAACACCATATATTTT.

Regarding this clone: Other DNA sequences in this specimen translate into the identical CDR3. The V and J genes are TRBV27 and TRBJ2-2, with D tentatively TRBD1 or TRBD2 (5 bases each). Germline V CDR1 and CDR2: MNHEY, SMNVEV (reference sequence). V was shortened by 6 bases and J by 1 base, with 12 bases between the two germline ends. The CDR3 consists of 15 residues. CDR3: CASSSGTGNTGELFF. The CDR3 DNA is TGTGCCAGCAGCTCCGGGACGGGGAACACCGGGGAGCTGTTTTTT.

The gene calls are TRBV7-6 and TRBJ2-7, with 7 bases aligning to TRBD2. Germline lookup yields CDR1 SGHVS and CDR2 FNYEAQ. With 5 bases clipped from V and 5 bases from J, the junction kept 9 bases outside the gene matches. The CDR3 length is 14 residues. The CDR3: CASSRGGNPNEQYF. CDR3 coding DNA: TGTGCCAGCAGCCGCGGGGGTAATCCCAACGAGCAGTACTTC. The full variable domain, its missing parts supplied by reference TRBV7-6 and TRBJ2-7, is GAGVSQSPRYKVTKRGQDVALRCDPISGHVSLYWYRQALGQGPEFLTYFNYEAQQDKSGLPNDRFSAERPEGSISTLTIQRTEQRDSAMYRCASSRGGNPNEQYFGPGTRLTVT.

The chain employs TRBV5-1 and TRBJ2-5, with 7 positions matching TRBD1. The DNA matches TRBJ2-7 better at its end, which makes the J call doubtful. This CDR3 spans 14 amino acids. CDR1 is SGHRS and CDR2 is YFSETQ in the germline V gene. CDR3 coding DNA: TGCGCCAGCAGCCAACACAGGGGTTTGGACGAGCAGTACTTC. Residues: CASSQHRGLDEQYF.

This chain joins TRBV4-2 and TRBJ2-1; no clear D. Trimming left V 0 bases short and J 6 bases short, with 9 bases between. CDR3 length equals 14 residues. Germline CDR1 reads LGHNA; CDR2 reads YNFKEQ. The DNA of the CDR3 is TGTGCCAGCAGCCAAGATGGTCGTGCCAATGAGCAGTTCTTC. Amino acids: CASSQDGRANEQFF.

The chain carries TRBV6-5 and TRBJ2-7, with 8 bases fitting TRBD2. Unmatched junction bases numbered 7, after V lost 2 bases and J lost 4 bases. The CDR3 extends over 15 amino acids. Per germline, CDR1 MNHEY and CDR2 SVGAGI. CDR3 DNA: TGTGCCAGCAGTTACGTGCGGGAGGTCGGTTACGAGCAGTACTTC. Protein sequence: CASSYVREVGYEQYF.

The chain combines TRBV7-3 with TRBJ2-1; D call uncertain. The CDR3 sequence is 15 residues long. V dropped 6 bases and J dropped 7 bases, with 19 bases sitting between them. The germline V gene encodes CDR1 SGHTA and CDR2 FQGTGA. The CDR3 coding sequence is TGTGCCAGCAGTAGTACGTCTGGGCCCCCAAATGAGCAGTTCTTC. It translates to CASSSTSGPPNEQFF. Using reference TRBV7-3 and TRBJ2-1 for the parts outside the CDR3, the full variable domain is GAGVSQTPSNKVTEKGKYVELRCDPISGHTALYWYRQSLGQGPEFLIYFQGTGAADDSGLPNDRFFAVRPEGSVSTLKIQRTERGDSAVYLCASSSTSGPPNEQFFGPGTRLTVL.

Here the CDR3 reads CASGPGTGSHEQYF. DNA of the CDR3: TGTGCCAGCGGACCCGGGACAGGGTCCCACGAGCAGTACTTC. The chain employs TRBV27 and TRBJ2-7; 9 positions match TRBD1. J gave up 5 bases and V 8 bases, and 10 bases lay outside the gene matches. The CDR3 extends over 14 amino acids. CDR1 is MNHEY and CDR2 is SMNVEV in the germline V gene (reference sequence).

This clone was seen just once. This chain joins TRBV9 and TRBJ2-2; D may be TRBD2 (5 bases). Germline lookup yields CDR1 SGDLS and CDR2 YYNGEE. The germline V and J ends were trimmed by 4 bases and 2 bases, with 12 bases remaining between them. This CDR3 is 15 amino acids long. CDR3 DNA: TGTGCCAGCAGCTCCCATCCGGGAAACACCGGGGAGCTGTTTTTT. Translated, it gives CASSSHPGNTGELFF.

The chain has TRBV6-6 and TRBJ1-1; D remains unclear. There are 11 residues in the CDR3. Germline CDR1 MNHNY, CDR2 SVGAGI (reference sequence). Trimming took 6 bases from V and 6 from J, leaving 8 bases between them. The CDR3 region has the DNA TGTGCCAGCAGGATGAATGCTGAAGCTTTCTTT. Protein sequence: CASRMNAEAFF.

The rearrangement links TRBV19 to TRBJ2-1; 9 bases match TRBD1. V was pared by 4 bases and J by 8 bases, with 15 bases of the junction left unmatched. CDR1 is LNHDA, CDR2 SQIVND, per germline (reference sequence). This CDR3 region has 17 residues. The chain's CDR3 is CASSTHLGTGHHDEQFF. CDR3 nucleotide sequence: TGTGCCAGTAGTACGCACCTCGGGACAGGGCATCACGATGAGCAGTTCTTC.

This chain connects TRBV6-5 to TRBJ1-2; possible D gene TRBD1, 5 bases. Germline V gene data show CDR1 as MNHEY and CDR2 as SVGAGI. Trimming cost V 5 bases and J 4 bases, with 14 bases left between them. The CDR3 is 14 residues long. The CDR3 protein is CASSVRGGSYGYTF. For the CDR3, the DNA is TGTGCCAGCAGTGTCCGGGGGGGGTCCTATGGCTACACCTTC.

The chain combines TRBV5-8 with TRBJ1-1, with 8 positions matching TRBD1. This CDR3 contains 13 residues. The germline V gene encodes CDR1 SGHTS and CDR2 YDEGEE. The trim removed 3 bases at V and 6 bases at J, leaving 4 bases unmatched. CDR3 sequence: CASSYGQGAEAFF. The CDR3 nucleotides are TGTGCCAGCAGCTACGGACAGGGTGCTGAAGCTTTCTTT.

V gene TRBV27 combines with J gene TRBJ2-5; a possible D gene is TRBD2 (6 bases). The germline V gene has CDR1 MNHEY and CDR2 SMNVEV (reference sequence). There are 18 residues in the CDR3. V was trimmed by 5 bases and J by 2 bases, leaving 24 bases between them. The CDR3 DNA is TGTGCCAGCAGTCTACTATCGCACTCGGGAGCTAGGCAAGAGACCCAGTACTTC. Its protein is CASSLLSHSGARQETQYF.

The chain has TRBV13 and TRBJ2-5; 9 bases are shared with TRBD2. V lost 5 bases, J lost 4 bases, and 14 bases stayed unmatched. Germline values: CDR1 PRHDT, CDR2 FYEKMQ (reference sequence). The length of the CDR3 is 17 residues. The CDR3 nucleotides are TGTGCCAGCAGCCCCAAATTCGGAGTAGCGGGAGTAGAGACCCAGTACTTC. Amino acids: CASSPKFGVAGVETQYF.

The chain is built from TRBV6-5 and TRBJ1-5, with D unclear. CDR3 length: 14 residues. V was cut by 4 bases and J by 2 bases, with 9 bases left in between. CDR1 and CDR2 from the germline V gene are MNHEY and SVGAGI. CDR3 nucleotides: TGTGCCAGCAGTTCCAGCGGGGGCAATCAGCCCCAGCATTTT. It encodes CASSSSGGNQPQHF.

The chain carries TRBV4-1 and TRBJ2-2; D unclear. V gave up 7 bases and J gave up 2 bases, with 8 bases separating them. The germline V gene encodes CDR1 MGHRA and CDR2 YSYEKL. This CDR3 region has 13 residues. CDR3 loop: CASTQSNTGELFF. As DNA, the CDR3 is TGCGCCAGCACCCAGTCAAACACCGGGGAGCTGTTTTTT.

The chain has TRBV4-2 and TRBJ1-5; D not resolved. The germline V and J ends were trimmed by 0 bases and 6 bases, with 21 bases remaining between them. The CDR3 length is 18 residues. CDR1 and CDR2 (germline): LGHNA, YNFKEQ. The CDR3 here is CASSQDAGFGFTGQPQHF. Here the CDR3 DNA reads TGTGCCAGCAGCCAAGATGCGGGGTTTGGCTTTACCGGTCAGCCCCAGCATTTT.

This chain uses TRBV7-9 with TRBJ2-1, with no clear D. V was clipped by 1 base and J by 2 bases, with 15 bases between them. This CDR3 spans 17 amino acids. Germline V gene sequence: CDR1 SEHNR, CDR2 FQNEAQ (reference sequence). The CDR3 DNA reads as TGTGCCAGCAGCTTAGAAGCCGCAGTCCTTCCCTACAATGAGCAGTTCTTC. Its protein product is CASSLEAAVLPYNEQFF.

J is TRBJ2-3 and V is TRBV5-1; a weak D match, TRBD1 (6 bases). The CDR3 is made up of 16 amino acids. From germline, CDR1 is SGHRS and CDR2 YFSETQ. The ends were cut back, 4 bases at V and 0 bases at J, with 15 bases in the middle. The CDR3 sequence is CASSEWTVSSTDTQYF. The CDR3 DNA reads as TGCGCCAGCAGCGAGTGGACAGTTTCTAGCACAGATACGCAGTATTTT.

The J gene is TRBJ2-7, the V gene TRBV29-1, with TRBD2 identical over 7 bases. Per germline, CDR1 SQVTM and CDR2 ANQGSEA. There are 15 residues in the CDR3. V trimming: 4 bases; J trimming: 4 bases; junction bases outside the gene matches: 13. In DNA form, the CDR3 reads TGCAGCGTTGGAATTTTGGTTCTCGGGGGGTACGAGCAGTACTTC. Translation: CSVGILVLGGYEQYF.

The J gene is TRBJ2-7, the V gene TRBV7-9; D is ambiguous. The V end was cut by 6 bases, the J end by 3 bases, with 15 bases between. Germline V gene data show CDR1 as SEHNR and CDR2 as FQNEAQ (reference sequence). The CDR3 totals 14 residues. CDR3 amino acids: CASSTQWRSYEQYF. The CDR3 coding sequence is TGTGCCAGCAGTACCCAGTGGCGTAGCTACGAGCAGTACTTC.

This chain connects TRBV5-1 to TRBJ1-2; 8 nucleotides align to TRBD1. Germline values: CDR1 SGHRS, CDR2 YFSETQ. This CDR3 is 16 amino acids long. The junction had 11 bases not matched to a gene; V was cut back by 4 bases and J by 3 bases. CDR3 DNA: TGCGCCAGCAGCCTTCCAACGGACAGGGCGGACTATGGCTACACCTTC. It translates to CASSLPTDRADYGYTF.

The chain combines TRBV7-8 with TRBJ2-1; 8 bases fit TRBD1. Germline V gene lookup returns CDR1 SGHVS and CDR2 FQNEAQ. The CDR3 is made up of 14 amino acids. Trimming cost V 5 bases and J 8 bases; bases outside gene matches: 8. The CDR3 DNA reads as TGTGCCAGCAGCCTGCGGACAGGGACGGATGAGCAGTTCTTC. This encodes CASSLRTGTDEQFF. Variable domain in full (rest from reference TRBV7-8 and TRBJ2-1): GAGVSQSPRYKVAKRGQDVALRCDPISGHVSLFWYQQALGQGPEFLTYFQNEAQLDKSGLPSDRFFAERPEGSVSTLKIQRTQQEDSAVYLCASSLRTGTDEQFFGPGTRLTVL.

This clone appeared a single time. The gene calls are TRBV28 and TRBJ2-7; the D gene is possibly TRBD1 (6 bases). Trimming removed 10 bases at V and 1 base at J, with 20 bases between. The CDR3 covers 15 residues. The germline V gene has CDR1 MDHEN and CDR2 SYDVKM. The CDR3 DNA sequence: TGTGCCATAGGGGGTAGTTGGGCCTTGTCCTACGAGCAGTACTTC. Protein product: CAIGGSWALSYEQYF.

This clone was observed a few times. The chain carries TRBV27 and TRBJ1-4, with 7 bases lining up with TRBD1. V trimming: 3 bases; J trimming: 8 bases; junction bases outside the gene matches: 6. This CDR3 is 14 amino acids long. CDR1 MNHEY and CDR2 SMNVEV come from the germline V gene (reference sequence). The CDR3 region is CASSFRDSGEKLFF. The CDR3, as DNA: TGTGCCAGCAGTTTCCGGGACAGCGGGGAAAAACTGTTTTTT.

The rearrangement joins TRBV28 to TRBJ2-7; D call uncertain. V was clipped by 10 bases and J by 6 bases, with 4 bases between them. Germline CDR1 is MDHEN and CDR2 is SYDVKM. The CDR3 has 8 residues. The DNA for the CDR3 is TGTGCCAAGGGCGAGCAGTACTTC. This translates into CAKGEQYF.

The CDR3 spells CATSPPWAGRGEKLFF. The DNA for the CDR3 is TGTGCCACCAGCCCCCCCTGGGCAGGGCGAGGTGAAAAACTGTTTTTT. The genes are TRBV15 and TRBJ1-4, with a tentative D call TRBD1 (5 bases). There are 16 residues in the CDR3. Germline values: CDR1 LNHNV, CDR2 YYDKDF (reference sequence). V was cut by 5 bases and J by 7 bases, with 20 bases left in between. Based on the CDR3 plus reference TRBV15 and TRBJ1-4, the full variable domain is DAMVIQNPRYQVTQFGKPVTLSCSQTLNHNVMYWYQQKSSQAPKLLFHYYDKDFNNEADTPDNFQSRRPNTSFCFLDIRSPGLGDTAMYLCATSPPWAGRGEKLFFGSGTQLSVL.

The chain combines TRBV15 with TRBJ2-7, with D hard to call. The CDR3 has 14 amino acids. Germline CDR1 reads LNHNV; CDR2 reads YYDKDF (reference sequence). V was trimmed by 0 bases and J by 5 bases, leaving 11 bases between them. For the CDR3, the DNA is TGTGCCACCAGCAGAGATATTAGGGCCCACGAGCAGTACTTC. It yields the protein CATSRDIRAHEQYF.

The gene calls are TRBV9 and TRBJ1-1, with D hard to call. V lost 7 bases, J lost 2 bases, and 12 bases lay in between. Germline V gene data show CDR1 as SGDLS and CDR2 as YYNGEE. This CDR3 is built from 13 residues. As DNA, the CDR3 is TGTGCCAGCTCCGGCCCGTTAAACACTGAAGCTTTCTTT. Translation gives CASSGPLNTEAFF.